This TCR beta chain emerged from a study of T cells in localized non-small cell lung cancer. General observations from the study: A median approximately 53 of the top 100 tumor clones appeared in adjacent lung. Heterogeneity stays possible, as sequencing covered only one tumor region. Tumor showed lower T cell clonality than uninvolved adjacent lung, where it was highest.

TCRdb's table, derived via immunoSEQ multiplex PCR, lists solely in-frame clones and lacks some. The sample records about 28,000 clones, 85% to 90% being singletons. On this clone: Antigen unknown.

Trimming at V came to 5 bases and at J to 2 bases, leaving 9 bases not matched to a gene. The CDR3 totals 16 residues. CDR1 is SGHNT, CDR2 YENEEA, per germline. This TCR was recovered from a woman aged 18-49 years with stage I lung adenocarcinoma. Sequencing used peripheral blood, obtained before any cancer treatment. This sequence joins TRBV11-3 and TRBJ1-2; 9 bases are a match to TRBD1. CDR3 residues: CASSPTGGGINYGYTF. The CDR3 region has the DNA TGTGCCAGCAGCCCAACAGGGGGCGGAATAAACTATGGCTACACCTTC.